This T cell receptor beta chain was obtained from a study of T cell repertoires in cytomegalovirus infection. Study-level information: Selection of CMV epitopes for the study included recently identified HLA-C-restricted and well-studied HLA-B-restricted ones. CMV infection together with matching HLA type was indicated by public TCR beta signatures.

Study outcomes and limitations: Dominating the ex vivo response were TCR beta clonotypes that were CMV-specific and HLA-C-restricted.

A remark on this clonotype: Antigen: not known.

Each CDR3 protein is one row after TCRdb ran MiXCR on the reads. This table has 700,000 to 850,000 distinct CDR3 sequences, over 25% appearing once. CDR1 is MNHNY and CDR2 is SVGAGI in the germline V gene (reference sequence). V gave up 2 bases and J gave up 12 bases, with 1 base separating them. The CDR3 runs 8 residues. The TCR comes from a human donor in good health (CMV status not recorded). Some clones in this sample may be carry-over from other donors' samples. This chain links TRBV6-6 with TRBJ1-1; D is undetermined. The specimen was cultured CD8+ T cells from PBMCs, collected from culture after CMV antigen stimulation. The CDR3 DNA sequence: TGTGCCAGCAGTTACACTTTCTTT. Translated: CASSYTFF.